This is a list of T cell receptor beta chains from one sample in a study of CD4 T cell repertoires in COVID-19. Assay used: immunoSEQ multiplex PCR; TCRdb lists only in-frame clones, some missing. The sample lists approximately 24,000 clones, roughly 92% occurring once. Sequences were derived from circulating follicular helper CD4+ T cells (cTfh) from blood, sampled before the COVID-19 pandemic. The origin of the receptors is a human donor who had COVID-19. Both conserved end residues are part of each CDR3. A D gene is named only where the DNA matches it firmly. Clone sizes are given selectively: once, few, many, or a class where the clone is expanded.

cdr3_length	v_call	d_call	j_call	clone_size	cdr3_aa	cdr3_nt
16	TRBV28	NA	TRBJ2-3	NA	CASSAYGTNFADTQYF	TGTGCCAGCAGTGCCTACGGGACAAATTTTGCAGATACGCAGTATTTT
14	TRBV6-1	TRBD2	TRBJ2-7	NA	CASSVGTSAYEQYF	TGTGCCAGCAGTGTTGGGACTAGCGCTTACGAGCAGTACTTC
15	TRBV5-1	TRBD2	TRBJ2-7	NA	CASSLEGTSGYEQYF	TGCGCCAGCAGCTTGGAGGGGACTAGTGGATACGAGCAGTACTTC
17	TRBV28	TRBD2	TRBJ2-3	NA	CASSPQTSGGGTDTQYF	TGTGCCAGCAGTCCCCAGACTAGCGGGGGAGGGACAGATACGCAGTATTTT
16	TRBV19	TRBD2	TRBJ2-7	NA	CASSIASSGAPTQQYF	TGTGCCAGTAGTATCGCGTCTAGCGGAGCCCCCACCCAGCAGTACTTC
16	TRBV18	TRBD2	TRBJ2-2	once	CASSLGGLANTGELFF	TGTGCCAGCTCACTAGGGGGACTAGCGAACACCGGGGAGCTGTTTTTT
14	TRBV12-5	NA	TRBJ2-2	NA	CASGLVQGPGELFF	TGTGCTAGTGGTTTGGTACAGGGACCCGGGGAGCTGTTTTTT
14	TRBV2	TRBD1	TRBJ1-2	NA	CASSSTGGGYGYTF	TGTGCCAGCAGCAGCACAGGGGGTGGATATGGCTACACCTTC
16	TRBV5-1	TRBD1	TRBJ1-4	NA	CASSYEGTGANEKLFF	TGCGCCAGCAGCTACGAAGGGACAGGGGCTAATGAAAAACTGTTTTTT
13	TRBV6-6	NA	TRBJ1-2	NA	CASSYGANYGYTF	TGTGCCAGCAGTTACGGGGCGAACTATGGCTACACCTTC
13	TRBV7-2	NA	TRBJ2-7	NA	CASSPLGGYEQYF	TGTGCCAGCAGCCCACTTGGCGGATACGAGCAGTACTTC
12	TRBV19	TRBD1	TRBJ1-3	NA	CATHDRVNTIYF	TGTGCCACCCATGACAGGGTGAACACCATATATTTT
16	TRBV23-1	NA	TRBJ2-2	NA	CAGTTLASPNTGELFF	TGCGCCGGAACGACCCTAGCGTCGCCGAACACCGGGGAGCTGTTTTTT
15	TRBV10-1	NA	TRBJ2-3	NA	CASSEMEGRTDTQYF	TGCGCCAGCAGTGAAATGGAGGGACGCACAGATACGCAGTATTTT
12	TRBV25-1	NA	TRBJ2-7	NA	CASSSGSREQYF	TGTGCCAGCAGTTCGGGTAGTCGCGAGCAGTACTTC
16	TRBV11-3	TRBD2	TRBJ2-2	NA	CASSRLAGAGTGELFF	TGTGCCAGCAGCCGTTTAGCGGGGGCGGGCACCGGGGAGCTGTTTTTT
15	TRBV9	TRBD1	TRBJ1-1	NA	CASSVGTVPNTEAFF	TGTGCCAGCAGCGTGGGGACAGTCCCAAACACTGAAGCTTTCTTT
14	TRBV19	NA	TRBJ1-4	NA	CASSSQISNEKLFF	TGTGCCAGTAGTAGCCAGATCTCTAATGAAAAACTGTTTTTT
16	TRBV27	NA	TRBJ2-2	once	CASSLGGISLAGELFF	TGTGCCAGCAGTTTAGGAGGGATCTCTTTGGCCGGGGAGCTGTTTTTT
15	TRBV12-5	NA	TRBJ2-7	NA	CASGFGDARSYEQYF	TGTGCTAGTGGTTTCGGAGACGCCCGGTCCTACGAGCAGTACTTC
15	TRBV6-4	NA	TRBJ1-2	NA	CASSVGTAGTYGYTF	TGTGCCAGCAGTGTTGGTACAGCCGGAACCTATGGCTACACCTTC
14	TRBV7-2	TRBD2	TRBJ2-3	NA	CASTSGRVSDTQYF	TGTGCCAGTACTAGCGGGAGGGTCTCAGATACGCAGTATTTT
14	TRBV19	TRBD1	TRBJ1-1	once	CASSTQGAYTEAFF	TGTGCCAGTAGCACACAGGGGGCTTACACTGAAGCTTTCTTT
14	TRBV6-5	NA	TRBJ1-4	NA	CASFPGSTNEKLFF	TGTGCCAGTTTCCCAGGGTCAACTAATGAAAAACTGTTTTTT
14	TRBV7-9	TRBD2	TRBJ2-7	NA	CASSLTGLASEQYF	TGTGCCAGCAGCTTGACTGGACTAGCAAGCGAGCAGTACTTC
16	TRBV11-3	TRBD2	TRBJ2-3	NA	CASSSPSGESTDTQYF	TGTGCCAGCAGCTCTCCTAGCGGGGAAAGCACAGATACGCAGTATTTT
15	TRBV28	NA	TRBJ1-2	NA	CASSSPGRSNYGYTF	TGTGCCAGCAGTTCCCCAGGGAGGTCCAACTATGGCTACACCTTC
12	TRBV2	TRBD1	TRBJ1-2	NA	CASRGQGGGYTF	TGTGCCAGCAGGGGACAGGGGGGTGGCTACACCTTC
14	TRBV6-5	TRBD2	TRBJ2-1	NA	CASRTGGSPNEQFF	TGTGCCAGCAGAACCGGGGGGAGTCCAAATGAGCAGTTCTTC
13	TRBV9	NA	TRBJ1-2	NA	CASSALRSYGYTF	TGTGCCAGCAGCGCCTTACGGAGTTATGGCTACACCTTC
16	TRBV27	TRBD1	TRBJ2-3	once	CASSSRTHRGTDTQYF	TGTGCCAGCAGTTCCAGAACCCACAGGGGTACAGATACGCAGTATTTT
14	TRBV2	NA	TRBJ1-2	NA	CASSDGRVRGGYTF	TGTGCCAGCAGTGACGGCCGAGTTAGGGGTGGCTACACCTTC
14	TRBV28	NA	TRBJ1-5	NA	CASKPQGPNQPQHF	TGTGCCAGCAAACCTCAGGGGCCCAATCAGCCCCAGCATTTT
15	TRBV19	TRBD1	TRBJ1-6	NA	CASSTSGTGNSPLHF	TGTGCCAGTAGTACATCCGGGACAGGGAATTCACCCCTCCACTTT
15	TRBV7-2	NA	TRBJ2-5	NA	CASSLGGGREETQYF	TGTGCCAGCAGCTTGGGCGGGGGCCGGGAGGAGACCCAGTACTTC
14	TRBV5-8	TRBD1	TRBJ2-7	NA	CASTPLDRAYEQYF	TGTGCCAGCACCCCGCTAGACAGGGCCTACGAGCAGTACTTC
14	TRBV29-1	TRBD1	TRBJ2-1	NA	CSVDPPGGYNEQFF	TGCAGCGTTGATCCCCCAGGGGGATACAATGAGCAGTTCTTC
15	TRBV4-2	NA	TRBJ2-7	once	CASSQEVASHYEQYF	TGTGCCAGCAGCCAAGAGGTCGCCAGTCACTACGAGCAGTACTTC
16	TRBV28	TRBD2	TRBJ2-5	NA	CASSLGTSGDSETQYF	TGTGCCAGCAGTCTCGGGACTAGCGGGGATTCAGAGACCCAGTACTTC
15	TRBV29-1	NA	TRBJ2-7	NA	CSVEVFLGRGPEQYF	TGCAGCGTTGAAGTCTTTTTAGGCCGGGGTCCCGAGCAGTACTTC
16	TRBV5-6	NA	TRBJ1-1	NA	CASSSPGRGEGTEAFF	TGTGCCAGCAGCTCGCCGGGGCGGGGGGAAGGCACTGAAGCTTTCTTT
14	TRBV10-3	NA	TRBJ2-3	NA	CAISRGEGTDTQYF	TGTGCCATCAGCAGGGGTGAGGGCACAGATACGCAGTATTTT
12	TRBV27	NA	TRBJ2-2	NA	CASSFVTGELFF	TGTGCCAGCAGTTTCGTAACCGGGGAGCTGTTTTTT
14	TRBV5-4	TRBD2	TRBJ2-7	NA	CASSPGGASYEQYF	TGTGCCAGCAGCCCCGGGGGGGCCTCCTACGAGCAGTACTTC
15	TRBV7-3	TRBD2	TRBJ2-3	NA	CASSLTGLAADTQYF	TGTGCCAGCAGCTTAACGGGACTAGCGGCAGATACGCAGTATTTT
13	TRBV7-2	TRBD1	TRBJ2-1	NA	CASSLGQGREQFF	TGTGCCAGCAGCTTGGGACAGGGGCGGGAGCAGTTCTTC
16	TRBV6-1	NA	TRBJ1-5	NA	CASSEGSRVSNQPQHF	TGTGCCAGCAGTGAAGGTAGCAGGGTTAGCAATCAGCCCCAGCATTTT